Listed below are T cell receptor beta chains from one sample, sequenced in a study of blood T cell repertoires in COVID-19. TCRdb's copy holds only in-frame clones and misses some; the assay was immunoSEQ multiplex PCR. Here the sample spans 200,000 to 250,000 clones, 75% to 85% being singletons. Sequencing was performed on peripheral blood. These receptors were obtained from a human donor in a cohort sampled during active COVID-19. CDR3s include the opening cysteine and the closing phenylalanine or tryptophan. D genes are given only for firm matches. Size is omitted from some rows. Given values are once, few, many or a class for expanded clones.

once,TRBD1,TRBV6-2/TRBV6-3,TRBJ1-6,TGTGCCAGCAGTCCGACCGGGACAGGGGTAGGTTCACCCCTCCACTTT,CASSPTGTGVGSPLHF
once,TRBD1,TRBV7-3,TRBJ2-7,TGTGCCAGCAGCCCAGGGACAGGGATCTACGAGCAGTACTTC,CASSPGTGIYEQYF
once,TRBD1,TRBV5-6,TRBJ1-2,TGTGCCAGCAGCTTGGAACAGGGGATGGATGGCTACACCTTC,CASSLEQGMDGYTF
.,.,TRBV5-4,TRBJ1-3,TGTGCCAGCAGCTTCGGGGGGCCGAGCTCTGGAAACACCATATATTTT,CASSFGGPSSGNTIYF
.,.,TRBV19,TRBJ1-1,TGTGCCAGTAGTCGGAGGGGATTAGACACTGAAGCTTTCTTT,CASSRRGLDTEAFF
.,.,TRBV19,TRBJ1-5,TGTGCCAGTAGTATCCAGGGTATGAGCAATCAGCCCCAGCATTTT,CASSIQGMSNQPQHF
.,TRBD1,TRBV4-3,TRBJ1-2,TGCGCCAGCAGCCAAGATCGGGTGTCGGACAGGGGATATGGCTACACCTTC,CASSQDRVSDRGYGYTF
.,TRBD2,TRBV7-3,TRBJ2-7,TGTGCCAGCAGCCTAGCGGGGGGGAATTACGAGCAGTACTTC,CASSLAGGNYEQYF
.,.,TRBV6-1,TRBJ1-1,TGTGCCACCAAAATATCCCGGGAGGCCACTGAAGCTTTCTTT,CATKISREATEAFF
.,.,TRBV14,TRBJ2-3,TGTGCCAGCAGCCGCCCCTACGATAGTATGTATTTT,CASSRPYDSMYF
.,TRBD1,TRBV19,TRBJ2-7,TGTGCCAGTAGTATAGCGAGGGGGCCGAGCTCCTACGAGCAGTACTTC,CASSIARGPSSYEQYF
.,.,TRBV15,TRBJ2-7,TGTGCCACCAGCCCCGGAAGGGGAAGGGGAACCTACGAGCAGTACTTC,CATSPGRGRGTYEQYF
.,.,TRBV6-1,TRBJ1-6,TGTGCCAGCAGTGAACCCCTCTCTAAGGGGTATAATTCACCCCTCCACTTT,CASSEPLSKGYNSPLHF
.,TRBD1,TRBV5-1,TRBJ1-5,TGCGCCAGCAGACCTGGACAGGGGGCTATTCAGCCCCAGCATTTT,CASRPGQGAIQPQHF
.,.,TRBV6-5,TRBJ2-3,TGTGCCAGCAGTTACCACCGGAGGAGAGATACGCAGTATTTT,CASSYHRRRDTQYF
once,TRBD1,TRBV7-2,TRBJ1-2,TGTGCCAGCAGCTTGGGGACAGCCTATGGCTACACCTTC,CASSLGTAYGYTF
.,.,TRBV9,TRBJ2-3,TGTGCCAGCAGCGTAGGAGTCGACACAGATACGCAGTATTTT,CASSVGVDTDTQYF
.,.,TRBV7-2,TRBJ1-5,TGTGCCAGCAGCTTAGCGTACGCCGGGGGGGTTCAGCCCCAGCATTTT,CASSLAYAGGVQPQHF
.,.,TRBV7-2,TRBJ2-7,TGTGCCAGCAGCTTTCTTTACGAGCAGTACTTC,CASSFLYEQYF
.,.,TRBV6-5,TRBJ2-7,TGTGCCAGCAGTAGGGGGAGAGGCAACGAGCAGTACTTC,CASSRGRGNEQYF
.,.,TRBV27,TRBJ2-7,TGTGCCAGCAGTTTGGGGCCCCTTGACTACGAGCAGTACTTC,CASSLGPLDYEQYF
.,.,TRBV7-8,TRBJ1-1,TGTGCCAGCAGCTTAGTGCAGATCCCCCGCACTGAAGCTTTCTTT,CASSLVQIPRTEAFF
.,.,TRBV11-3,TRBJ1-6,TGTGCCAGCAGCTTACAGGTTGGGTCACCCCTCCACTTT,CASSLQVGSPLHF
.,.,TRBV7-2,TRBJ2-3,TGTGCCAGCAGCTTACAACAGGGCGGGCATACGCAGTATTTT,CASSLQQGGHTQYF
.,.,TRBV15,TRBJ2-7,TGTGCCACCAGAAGGGGGACAACGGCCTACGAGCAGTACTTC,CATRRGTTAYEQYF
.,.,TRBV5-1,TRBJ1-1,TGCGCCAGCAGCCAATCACAGGGTATGAACACTGAAGCTTTCTTT,CASSQSQGMNTEAFF
.,TRBD1,TRBV5-6,TRBJ2-5,TGTGCCAGCAGCTTGCCCGGGACAGGGGTGACCCAGTACTTC,CASSLPGTGVTQYF
.,.,TRBV6-5,TRBJ1-6,TGTGCCAGCAGTCTCAGACAGTCCTATAATTCACCCCTCCACTTT,CASSLRQSYNSPLHF
.,.,TRBV13,TRBJ2-2,TGTGCCAGCAGGTTCACCACATTCAACACCGGGGAGCTGTTTTTT,CASRFTTFNTGELFF
.,TRBD1,TRBV5-1,TRBJ2-2,TGCGCCAGCAGCTTGGGGGGGACAGGGGCCACCGGGGAGCTGTTTTTT,CASSLGGTGATGELFF
.,.,TRBV6-4,TRBJ1-5,TGTGCCAGCAGTCGGGAGAGCAATCAGCCCCAGCATTTT,CASSRESNQPQHF
.,.,TRBV10-1,TRBJ2-4,TGCGCCAGCGGTGGCGGAGGCTTAGCCAAAAACATTCAGTACTTC,CASGGGGLAKNIQYF
.,TRBD1,TRBV4-2,TRBJ2-6,TGTGCCAGCAGCCCTCCGCCGGGACAGGGGTCCGTTACCTCTGGGGCCAACGTCCTGACTTTC,CASSPPPGQGSVTSGANVLTF
many,TRBD1,TRBV5-6,TRBJ1-2,TGTGCCAGCAGCACCCGGGCAGGGGGAGTCTATGGCTACACCTTC,CASSTRAGGVYGYTF
.,TRBD1,TRBV5-1,TRBJ1-1,TGCGCCAGCAGCGTTACCGGGACAGAGCATGAAGCTTTCTTT,CASSVTGTEHEAFF
.,.,TRBV28,TRBJ2-1,TGTGCCAGCAGCTCCTCCCACGAGGGAAGGTCCTACAATGAGCAGTTCTTC,CASSSSHEGRSYNEQFF
.,.,TRBV7-3,TRBJ2-5,TGTGCCAGCAGCCTTAGAATTCCGTGGTCAAGAAGGGAGCAAGAGACCCAGTACTTC,CASSLRIPWSRREQETQYF
.,TRBD1,TRBV27,TRBJ1-1,TGTGCCAGCAGCCAGACAGGGTCCGAAGCTTTCTTT,CASSQTGSEAFF
.,.,TRBV19,TRBJ1-1,TGTGCCAGTAGTATCTCCCTCGGGAGTGAAGCTTTCTTT,CASSISLGSEAFF
.,TRBD1,TRBV5-1,TRBJ2-1,TGCGCCAGCAGCTGGGACAGCAACAATGAGCAGTTCTTC,CASSWDSNNEQFF
.,.,TRBV19,TRBJ2-1,TGTGCCAGTAGTATCGATCGGCAGGGGACGAATGAGCAGTTCTTC,CASSIDRQGTNEQFF
.,.,TRBV6-5,TRBJ2-6,TGTGCCAGCAGTTACGGGCCCGGGGCCAACGTCCTGACTTTC,CASSYGPGANVLTF
.,.,TRBV19,TRBJ2-3,TGTGCCAGTAGTACAGGGGGCACAGATACGCAGTATTTT,CASSTGGTDTQYF
.,TRBD1,TRBV5-1,TRBJ2-3,TGCGCCAGCGGGCGACAGGGAGCGGGCACAGATACGCAGTATTTT,CASGRQGAGTDTQYF
.,TRBD1,TRBV24-1,TRBJ2-7,TGTGCCACCAGTGATTCGACCGGGACAGGTTCCTACGAGCAGTACTTC,CATSDSTGTGSYEQYF
.,TRBD1,TRBV6-5,TRBJ2-4,TGTGCCAGCAGTTACTTGCCGGACAGGGGTGGGAGCATTCAGTACTTC,CASSYLPDRGGSIQYF
.,TRBD2,TRBV18,TRBJ2-2,TGTGCCAGCTCACCATTCTTGACTAGCGGGAGAAACACCGGGGAGCTGTTTTTT,CASSPFLTSGRNTGELFF
.,.,TRBV2,TRBJ1-1,TGCGCCAGCAGCGGACAAGTGAACACTGAAGCTTTCTTT,CASSGQVNTEAFF
few,TRBD2,TRBV7-6,TRBJ2-3,TGTGCCAGCAGCCGTTACTTAGGGACTAGCGGGGGGGGAGATACGCAGTATTTT,CASSRYLGTSGGGDTQYF
.,.,TRBV6-6,TRBJ2-4,TGTGCCACGAAGTCTAGTACCCGTAACATTCAGTACTTC,CATKSSTRNIQYF
.,TRBD1,TRBV7-3,TRBJ1-1,TGTGCCAGCAGTCGACAGGGTGAGGACGCTGAAGCTTTCTTT,CASSRQGEDAEAFF
.,.,TRBV12-3/TRBV12-4,TRBJ1-3,TGTGCCAGCAGTCGCGAGGGAAACACCATATATTTT,CASSREGNTIYF
.,TRBD1,TRBV20-1,TRBJ2-7,TGCAGTGCTAGTTTCCCGGGACAGGGGTACTACGAGCAGTACTTC,CSASFPGQGYYEQYF